This T cell receptor beta chain was documented in a study of cytomegalovirus exposure and HLA in healthy donors. About this clone: Its specificity is not known.

Study-wide results and limits: Later on, a genetic analysis was performed. It linked a missense variant in DCLRE1C with V- and J-gene trimming of TCR beta. After further analysis at a later stage, 16,951 TCR beta sequences were associated with HLA alleles at 0.05 false discovery rate.

CDR1 is MNHNS and CDR2 is SASEGT in the germline V gene. The CDR3 has 15 residues. Trimming pared 7 bases from V and 0 bases from J, leaving 13 bases between. PCR employed 60 Vbeta and 13 Jbeta primers. The table came from immunoSEQ multiplex PCR; TCRdb's copy has only in-frame clones and leaves some out. Of approximately 99,000 clones listed, roughly 83% are singletons. Sequenced: PBMCs. This TCR derives from a male donor in good health and CMV-seropositive. This rearrangement joins TRBV6-1 to TRBJ2-4; tentative D call: TRBD1 (6 bases). This chain's CDR3 is CASKSGAVAKNIQYF. DNA of the CDR3: TGTGCCAGCAAGTCAGGGGCTGTAGCCAAAAACATTCAGTACTTC.